These 23 T cell receptor beta chains originate from one sample sequenced in a study of T cells in Graves' hyperthyroidism and ophthalmopathy. Researchers amplified the TCR beta CDR3 regions from RNA transcripts. Researchers ran a first-round RT-PCR on the TCR CDR3 using the HTBI primer set. TCRdb ran MiXCR on the multiplex PCR reads and lists one entry per CDR3 protein. The sample lists about 590,000 distinct CDR3 sequences; about a sixth were seen once. Sequencing was done on a sample of blood. Source of these receptors: a woman aged 25 to 39 with Graves' hyperthyroidism.

This clonotype was recorded a few times. The J gene is TRBJ2-2, the V gene TRBV7-9; TRBD2 matches at 12 bases. J was trimmed by 2 bases and V by 5 bases; bases with no gene match: 6. In germline, CDR1 is SEHNR, CDR2 FQNEAQ (reference sequence). The CDR3 consists of 17 residues. Written as DNA, the CDR3 is TGTGCCAGCAGCCCCCTAGCGGGAGGGATCAACACCGGGGAGCTGTTTTTT. Protein product: CASSPLAGGINTGELFF. The full variable domain, with the rest looked up from reference TRBV7-9 and TRBJ2-2, is DTGVSQNPRHKITKRGQNVTFRCDPISEHNRLYWYRQTLGQGPEFLTYFQNEAQLEKSRLLSDRFSAERPKGSFSTLEIQRTEQGDSAMYLCASSPLAGGINTGELFFGEGSRLTVL.

The V gene is TRBV5-5, the J gene TRBJ2-1; TRBD2 aligns across 11 bases. V shed 0 bases, J shed 7 bases, and the junction held 6 bases outside the gene matches. Germline V CDR1 and CDR2: SGHKS, YYEKEE (reference sequence). This CDR3 has 16 residues. CDR3 residues: CASSLGSSGRNNEQFF. In DNA form, the CDR3 reads TGTGCCAGCAGCTTGGGGTCTAGCGGGAGGAATAATGAGCAGTTCTTC.

This clonotype was found many times. The chain combines TRBV7-9 with TRBJ2-7; TRBD1 aligns across 8 bases. This CDR3 comprises 14 residues. CDR1 and CDR2 (germline): SEHNR, FQNEAQ (reference sequence). The V gene end was trimmed by 0 bases and the J gene end by 6 bases; junction bases not matched to a gene: 4. The CDR3 sequence is CASSLAGRGLEQYF. CDR3 DNA: TGTGCCAGCAGCTTAGCAGGCAGGGGGCTCGAGCAGTACTTC. Looking up the rest from reference TRBV7-9 and TRBJ2-7 gives the full variable domain: DTGVSQNPRHKITKRGQNVTFRCDPISEHNRLYWYRQTLGQGPEFLTYFQNEAQLEKSRLLSDRFSAERPKGSFSTLEIQRTEQGDSAMYLCASSLAGRGLEQYFGPGTRLTVT.

This clonotype was detected ten times or more. The chain's CDR3 is CASRGSYEQYF. The CDR3 DNA follows: TGTGCCAGCAGGGGATCCTACGAGCAGTACTTC. The V and J genes are TRBV2 and TRBJ2-7; D gene uncertain. With 6 bases removed from V and 1 base from J, the gap between germline ends came to 4 bases. The CDR3 length is 11 residues. CDR1 and CDR2 (germline): SNHLY, FYNNEI.

The chain employs TRBV12-3 or TRBV12-4 and TRBJ1-6; D is perhaps TRBD1 (6 bases). Trimming shortened V by 4 bases and J by 7 bases, and 11 bases separated the two germline ends. This CDR3 has 14 residues. CDR3 bases: TGTGCCAGCAGTTCCCGGGACATCAATTCACCCCTCCACTTT. Protein sequence: CASSSRDINSPLHF.

This clonotype has ten or more counts. This sequence joins TRBV20-1 and TRBJ2-7, with TRBD2 identical over 12 bases. CDR1 DFQATT and CDR2 SNEGSKA come from the germline V gene (reference sequence). This CDR3 region has 17 residues. V lost 3 bases, J lost 3 bases, and 12 bases stayed unmatched. CDR3 amino acids: CSASKGLAGLGDYEQYF. CDR3 bases: TGCAGTGCTAGTAAGGGACTAGCGGGCCTAGGGGACTACGAGCAGTACTTC.

This clonotype was picked up many times. The chain couples TRBV7-2 to TRBJ2-7, with TRBD1 matching 9 bases. This CDR3 contains 15 residues. V was clipped by 5 bases and J by 1 base; unmatched bases: 6. Germline CDR1 is SGHTA and CDR2 is FQGNSA. DNA of the CDR3: TGTGCCAGCAGCAACCGGGACAGGGCATCCTACGAGCAGTACTTC. It is translated as CASSNRDRASYEQYF.

The sample holds many counts of this clonotype. The V and J genes are TRBV6-1 and TRBJ1-1, with 9 nucleotides matching TRBD1. With V trimmed by 7 bases and J by 7 bases, 10 bases remained unmatched. The germline CDR1 and CDR2 sequences are MNHNS and SASEGT. The CDR3 runs 14 residues. The CDR3 is CASNQDRGEFEAFF. The CDR3 region has the DNA TGTGCCAGCAATCAGGACAGGGGTGAGTTTGAAGCTTTCTTT.

This clonotype was recorded at least ten times. This chain links TRBV3-1 with TRBJ1-4, with no clear D. CDR1 and CDR2 from the germline V gene are LGHDT and YNNKEL (reference sequence). This CDR3 spans 13 amino acids. Trimming took 6 bases from V and 0 from J, leaving 5 bases between them. This chain's CDR3 is CASSSTTNEKLFF. CDR3 sequence (DNA): TGTGCCAGCAGTTCAACAACTAATGAAAAACTGTTTTTT.

This clonotype was picked up a small number of times. The chain recombines TRBV18 with TRBJ2-3; TRBD2 agrees at 11 bases. This CDR3 is built from 16 residues. J lost 2 bases, V lost 6 bases, and 7 bases had no gene match. Germline V gene sequence: CDR1 KGHSH, CDR2 LQKENI. The CDR3, as DNA: TGTGCCAGCTCCCATCCGGGACTAGCGGTCACAGATACGCAGTATTTT. It encodes CASSHPGLAVTDTQYF.

This clonotype was recorded at least ten times. Written as DNA, the CDR3 is TGTGCCAGCAGTTTAACAGGGGGCAGCCAGCCCCAGCATTTT. This gives the protein CASSLTGGSQPQHF. The rearrangement joins TRBV27 to TRBJ1-5, with 9 bases matching TRBD1. The CDR3 is 14 amino acids. The V and J ends lost 2 bases and 7 bases, in that order; junction bases with no gene match: 3. The V gene's germline CDR1 is MNHEY and CDR2 SMNVEV (reference sequence).

The table lists this clonotype with many counts. This rearrangement joins TRBV10-2 to TRBJ2-7; unclear D gene. V lost 4 bases to trimming and J lost 4 bases, with 17 bases between them. The germline V gene has CDR1 WSHSY and CDR2 SAAADI. This CDR3 contains 15 residues. CDR3 sequence (DNA): TGCGCCAGCAGTGTCAGGTCTACTGGCACGTACGAGCAGTACTTC. This sequence encodes CASSVRSTGTYEQYF.

Many counts were recorded for this clonotype. V and J are TRBV10-3 and TRBJ2-1; 14 nucleotides agree with TRBD2. With V trimmed by 3 bases and J by 12 bases, 19 bases remained unmatched. The CDR3 consists of 19 residues. The germline V gene has CDR1 ENHRY and CDR2 SYGVKD. The CDR3 DNA follows: TGTGCCATCAGTGACCCGCTCGGGACTAGCGGGAGTTCGAACGAGCGGCAGTTCTTC. Protein sequence: CAISDPLGTSGSSNERQFF.

The J gene is TRBJ2-7, the V gene TRBV10-3, with D unclear. The CDR3 has 14 amino acids. Trimming left V 2 bases short and J 2 bases short, with 10 bases between. Germline V gene sequence: CDR1 ENHRY, CDR2 SYGVKD. CDR3 sequence: CAISEGEVTYEQYF. CDR3 DNA: TGTGCCATCAGTGAGGGGGAAGTAACCTACGAGCAGTACTTC.

Only a few counts were recorded for this clonotype. The chain employs TRBV25-1 and TRBJ2-1; weak D call: TRBD2 (6 bases). The CDR3 length is 14 residues. Per germline, CDR1 MGHDK and CDR2 SYGVNS. Trimming removed 5 bases from V and 14 bases from J, with 22 bases in between. The CDR3 loop is CASSSFGSRFVEFF. As DNA, the CDR3 is TGTGCCAGCAGTAGTTTCGGGAGTCGATTCGTGGAGTTCTTC.

As to this clonotype: A much more abundant neighbour one base away suggests this may be a read error. The J gene is TRBJ1-1, the V gene TRBV28, with D hard to call. This CDR3 region has 15 residues. Germline values: CDR1 MDHEN, CDR2 SYDVKM. In DNA, the CDR3 is TGTGCCAGCGGTTTATCCTGGGGTTATAACACTGAAGCTTTCTTT. Its protein product is CASGLSWGYNTEAFF. Combining the CDR3 with reference TRBV28 and TRBJ1-1 gives the whole variable domain DVKVTQSSRYLVKRTGEKVFLECVQDMDHENMFWYRQDPGLGLRLIYFSYDVKMKEKGDIPEGYSVSREKKERFSLILESASTNQTSMYLCASGLSWGYNTEAFFGQGTRLTVV.

This sequence joins TRBV10-3 and TRBJ2-3; D is tentatively TRBD1 or TRBD2 (6 bases each). The CDR3 is made up of 14 amino acids. Germline CDR1 reads ENHRY; CDR2 reads SYGVKD. V gave up 6 bases and J gave up 3 bases, with 13 bases separating them. In DNA form, the CDR3 reads TGTGCCATCAGCGGAGGGCAGGGGACAGATACGCAGTATTTT. The encoded protein is CAISGGQGTDTQYF.

This clonotype appeared once. A much larger clonotype is one base distant, so this may be a read error. The gene calls are TRBV20-1 and TRBJ2-7, with D unresolved. Germline lookup yields CDR1 DFQATT and CDR2 SNEGSKA (reference sequence). Trimming stripped 3 bases from V and 6 bases from J, with 12 bases between. The CDR3 sequence is 12 residues long. CDR3 nucleotides: TGCAGTGCTAGGCCGCAAGTGGGCGAGCAGTACTTC. Protein product: CSARPQVGEQYF.

In this sample, this clonotype turned up a few times. The V call is TRBV7-3, the J call TRBJ2-7, with 8 bases identical to TRBD1. This CDR3 is 14 amino acids long. Germline V gene sequence: CDR1 SGHTA, CDR2 FQGTGA. Trimming at V came to 4 bases and at J to 5 bases, leaving 7 bases not matched to a gene. CDR3 nucleotide sequence: TGTGCCAGCAGCTCGGGGGACAGGATCCACGAGCAGTACTTC. As protein: CASSSGDRIHEQYF.

The J gene is TRBJ2-1, the V gene TRBV11-2; maybe TRBD1 (7 bases). Germline assignment: CDR1 SGHAT and CDR2 FQNNGV. The length of the CDR3 is 15 residues. The V end was cut by 3 bases, the J end by 5 bases, with 14 bases between. The CDR3: CASSLGGQPNNEQFF. As DNA, the CDR3 is TGTGCCAGCAGCTTGGGGGGACAGCCTAACAATGAGCAGTTCTTC.

This chain uses TRBV7-9 with TRBJ2-7; maybe TRBD2 (6 bases). Germline CDR1 and CDR2: SEHNR and FQNEAQ (reference sequence). This CDR3 region has 15 residues. The V gene lost 0 bases and the J gene lost 4 bases, with 13 bases spanning the gap. In DNA form, the CDR3 reads TGTGCCAGCAGCTTAGCTTTAGCGGCTATTTACGAGCAGTACTTC. This translates into CASSLALAAIYEQYF.

This clonotype was recorded at least ten times. The chain couples TRBV11-1 to TRBJ2-7, with TRBD1 matching 10 bases. V dropped 4 bases and J dropped 5; count of bases not matched to a gene: 8. Germline V CDR1 and CDR2: SGHAT, FQDESV (reference sequence). The CDR3 contains 15 residues. CDR3 nucleotide sequence: TGTGCCAGCAGCTCAGACAGGGGGCGCTCAGACGAGCAGTACTTC. Protein: CASSSDRGRSDEQYF.

This clonotype was observed many times. The V call is TRBV7-8, the J call TRBJ2-1; a weak D match, TRBD1 (5 bases). Trimming took off 4 bases at V and 4 bases at J, with 20 bases between the two ends. Germline loops: CDR1 SGHVS, CDR2 FQNEAQ. The CDR3 spans 17 residues. The CDR3: CASSSGMGHEIYNEQFF. CDR3 DNA: TGTGCCAGCAGCTCCGGTATGGGGCACGAGATTTACAATGAGCAGTTCTTC.